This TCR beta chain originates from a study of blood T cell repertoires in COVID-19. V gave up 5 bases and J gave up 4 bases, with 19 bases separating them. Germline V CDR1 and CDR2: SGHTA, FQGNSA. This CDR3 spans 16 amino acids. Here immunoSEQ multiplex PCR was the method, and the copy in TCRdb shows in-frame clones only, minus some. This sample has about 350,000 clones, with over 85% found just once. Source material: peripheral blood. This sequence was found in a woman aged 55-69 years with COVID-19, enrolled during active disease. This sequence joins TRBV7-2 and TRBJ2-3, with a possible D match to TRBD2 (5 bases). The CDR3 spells CASSARRRAQSDTQYF. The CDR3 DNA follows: TGTGCCAGCAGCGCCCGTCGGCGGGCACAGTCAGATACGCAGTATTTT.